This entry describes one T cell receptor (beta chain). Antigen specificity is unknown. Treatment denoted: roughly 11-day PBMC culture with coronavirus spike peptide pools or control peptides (ViraFEST assay). Fresh replacement IL-2 medium substituted for half the medium on days 3 and 7. These data come from a study of vaccination and CD4 T cells after COVID-19. Sequencing of the DNA from cultured CD4+ T cells was carried out with the Oncomine TCR Beta short-read assay. Each CDR3 protein is one row after TCRdb ran MiXCR on the PCR reads. This sample has 15,000 to 20,000 distinct CDR3 sequences, with 50% found just once. Trimming took 5 bases from V and 3 from J, leaving 16 bases between them. Germline loops: CDR1 SQVTM, CDR2 ANQGSEA. The CDR3 consists of 14 residues.

This TCR was sampled from a human donor who had recovered from COVID-19. The rearrangement joins TRBV29-1 to TRBJ1-1; possible D gene TRBD1, 6 bases. The sample was CD4+ T cells from blood, cultured in vitro. CDR3 sequence: CSVTNRVADTEAFF. CDR3 bases: TGCAGCGTTACCAACAGGGTTGCGGACACTGAAGCTTTCTTT.